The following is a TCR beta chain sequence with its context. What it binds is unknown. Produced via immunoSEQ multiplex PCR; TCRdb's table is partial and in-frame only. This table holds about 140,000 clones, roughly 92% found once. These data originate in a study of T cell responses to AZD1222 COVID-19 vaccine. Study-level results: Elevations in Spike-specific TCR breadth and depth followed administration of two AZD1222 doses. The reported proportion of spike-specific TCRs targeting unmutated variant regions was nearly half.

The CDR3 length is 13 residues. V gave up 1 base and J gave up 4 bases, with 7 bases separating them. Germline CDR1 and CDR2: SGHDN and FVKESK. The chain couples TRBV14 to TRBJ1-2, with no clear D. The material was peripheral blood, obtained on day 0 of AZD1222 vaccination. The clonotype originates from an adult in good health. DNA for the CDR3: TGTGCCAGCAGCCAAGGCAGGCTCTATGGCTACACCTTC. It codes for CASSQGRLYGYTF.